This T cell receptor beta chain was sequenced during a study of T cells after yellow fever vaccination. General observations from the study: Clones from primary vaccination mostly reappeared after the booster (roughly 95% CD4, approximately 86% CD8).

TCRdb re-analysed the 5' RACE reads in MiXCR, keeping a single row per CDR3 protein. The repertoire holds approximately 610,000 distinct CDR3 sequences, around 17% seen once, with about 18% in the top ten. The CDR3 covers 16 residues. The J segment lost 4 bases and the V segment lost 4 bases, leaving 11 bases of the junction unmatched. Germline V gene lookup returns CDR1 SGHNT and CDR2 YYREEE (reference sequence). This clonotype has a handful of counts. What it recognizes is unknown. Material: PBMCs, obtained around 5 days after the first yellow fever vaccination. J is TRBJ2-1 and V is TRBV5-4; 7 bases are shared with TRBD2. This TCR was recovered from a man between 18 and 35 years old who received the YFV17D yellow fever vaccine. Here the CDR3 reads CASSLSGTGLYNEQFF. CDR3 coding DNA: TGTGCCAGCAGCCTGAGCGGGACTGGGTTATACAATGAGCAGTTCTTC.